This TCR beta chain is drawn from a study of T cell responses to AZD1222 COVID-19 vaccine. Looking at the study overall: Pooling covered second doses at about 4 or about 12 weeks.

Comment on this clone: The antigen is unknown.

Study-level findings and limits: Among the donors, most were white British and more were female, and clonal diversity was possibly underestimated.

Measured with immunoSEQ multiplex PCR; TCRdb has only the in-frame clones, and not every one. The sample carries about 130,000 clones, about nine tenths recorded once. Germline lookup yields CDR1 MNHEY and CDR2 SMNVEV (reference sequence). The CDR3 spans 17 residues. V lost 4 bases to trimming and J lost 1 base; unmatched junction nucleotides: 10. The chain couples TRBV27 to TRBJ2-5, with 9 bases aligning to TRBD1. This receptor was identified in an adult in good health. The sequencing used peripheral blood, collected on day 0 of AZD1222 vaccination. DNA for the CDR3: TGTGCCAGCAGTTCACTCCCGGGACAGGGACTCCAAGAGACCCAGTACTTC. Amino acid sequence: CASSSLPGQGLQETQYF.